Each of the 7 T cell receptor beta chains below was sequenced from the same sample in a study of T cell changes during pregnancy in multiple sclerosis. Profiling relied on immunoSEQ multiplex PCR, and the TCRdb table lists in-frame clones only, not all of them. The data show about 87,000 clones, about 93% seen once. Specimen: peripheral blood, collected in the third trimester of pregnancy. These receptors all come from a female donor in good health, enrolled as a control in a pregnancy study.

The V and J genes are TRBV5-1 and TRBJ2-1, with 12 bases lining up with TRBD2. CDR3 length: 15 amino acids. V was clipped by 3 bases and J by 5 bases; unmatched bases: 3. Germline V gives CDR1 SGHRS, CDR2 YFSETQ. Here the CDR3 reads CASSYRTSGNNEQFF. CDR3 DNA: TGCGCCAGCAGCTATAGGACTAGCGGGAACAATGAGCAGTTCTTC.

This clone was found once. The rearrangement joins TRBV5-5 to TRBJ1-2; tentatively, D is TRBD1 (5 bases). CDR1 and CDR2 (germline): SGHKS, YYEKEE (reference sequence). The germline V and J ends were trimmed by 2 bases and 1 base, with 12 bases remaining between them. The CDR3 runs 15 residues. CDR3 amino acids: CASSFRQGINYGYTF. In DNA form, the CDR3 reads TGTGCCAGCAGCTTCAGGCAGGGAATTAACTATGGCTACACCTTC.

The V gene is TRBV5-4, the J gene TRBJ2-7, with D possibly being TRBD1 (6 bases). Looked up from germline, CDR1 is SGHNT and CDR2 is YYREEE (reference sequence). The CDR3 totals 15 residues. V was clipped by 4 bases and J by 5 bases, with 19 bases between them. DNA for the CDR3: TGTGCCAGCAGCCCCCAACCCCACAGGGTAGACGAGCAGTACTTC. Translated: CASSPQPHRVDEQYF. Looking up the rest from reference TRBV5-4 and TRBJ2-7 gives the full variable domain: ETGVTQSPTHLIKTRGQQVTLRCSSQSGHNTVSWYQQALGQGPQFIFQYYREEENGRGNFPPRFSGLQFPNYSSELNVNALELDDSALYLCASSPQPHRVDEQYFGPGTRLTVT.

The chain employs TRBV4-1 and TRBJ2-7, with 8 bases identical to TRBD1. This CDR3 has 14 residues. V trimming: 3 bases; J trimming: 3 bases; junction bases outside the gene matches: 4. The V gene's germline CDR1 is MGHRA and CDR2 YSYEKL. CDR3 sequence (DNA): TGCGCCAGCAGCCAGGGACAGGCCTTCTACGAGCAGTACTTC. Translating it yields CASSQGQAFYEQYF.

The V and J genes are TRBV2 and TRBJ2-1; D not certain. The germline V and J ends were trimmed by 5 bases and 8 bases, with 22 bases remaining between them. Germline values: CDR1 SNHLY, CDR2 FYNNEI. This CDR3 region has 16 residues. CDR3 in DNA: TGTGCCAGCAGTCCAACATTCGCCGTCCTCTCATATGAGCAGTTCTTC. Translated: CASSPTFAVLSYEQFF.

This clone is a singleton in its sample. V and J are TRBV19 and TRBJ2-3; D might be TRBD2 (5 bases). Trimming pared 5 bases from V and 6 bases from J, leaving 18 bases between. Germline values: CDR1 LNHDA, CDR2 SQIVND (reference sequence). CDR3 length equals 15 residues. CDR3 coding DNA: TGTGCCAGTAGTGCCCGCCCCGTGGTAGCGGATACGCAGTATTTT. Its protein product is CASSARPVVADTQYF.

The rearrangement joins TRBV10-3 to TRBJ2-1; a possible D gene is TRBD2 (5 bases). Germline CDR1 ENHRY, CDR2 SYGVKD. Trimming pared 0 bases from V and 3 bases from J, leaving 12 bases between. The CDR3 is made up of 16 amino acids. The CDR3, as DNA: TGTGCCATCAGTGAGTCAACGGGGAACATCTACAATGAGCAGTTCTTC. Protein product: CAISESTGNIYNEQFF.